This entry concerns a single T cell receptor (beta chain). The antigen is not known. The sample originates from a study of T cell responses to AZD1222 COVID-19 vaccine. There are 16 residues in the CDR3. Germline V gene lookup returns CDR1 SQVTM and CDR2 ANQGSEA. V dropped 4 bases and J dropped 4; count of bases not matched to a gene: 13. The assay was immunoSEQ multiplex PCR, and TCRdb's table has in-frame clones only and misses some. Of around 140,000 clones listed, over 75% are singletons. Overall study findings and caveats: Spike-specific TCR breadth and depth rose after two AZD1222 doses. AZD1222 recipients seropositive at baseline numbered only five to seven.

V usage is TRBV29-1 and J usage is TRBJ2-3, with TRBD2 matching 8 bases. The input for sequencing was peripheral blood, taken on day 0 of AZD1222 vaccination. This clonotype was sampled from an adult in good health. Written as DNA, the CDR3 is TGCAGCGTTGCAACTCCACGCGCGGGGGGTCCAGATACGCAGTATTTT. It encodes CSVATPRAGGPDTQYF.